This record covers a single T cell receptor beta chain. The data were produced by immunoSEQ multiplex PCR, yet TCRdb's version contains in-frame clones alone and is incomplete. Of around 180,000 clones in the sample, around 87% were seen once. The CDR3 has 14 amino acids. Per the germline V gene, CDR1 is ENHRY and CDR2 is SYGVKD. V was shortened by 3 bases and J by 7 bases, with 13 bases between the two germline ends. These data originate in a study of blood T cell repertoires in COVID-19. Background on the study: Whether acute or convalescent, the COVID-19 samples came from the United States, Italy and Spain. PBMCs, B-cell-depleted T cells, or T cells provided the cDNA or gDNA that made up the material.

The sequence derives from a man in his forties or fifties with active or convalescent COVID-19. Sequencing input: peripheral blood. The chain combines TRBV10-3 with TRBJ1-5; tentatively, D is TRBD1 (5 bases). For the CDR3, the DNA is TGTGCCATCAGTGATCAGGGTTTTTCGCAGCCCCAGCATTTT. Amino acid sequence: CAISDQGFSQPQHF.